The source of this T cell receptor (beta chain) is a study of T cell repertoires in cytomegalovirus infection. Study outcomes and limitations: Public TCR beta family frequency separated CMV-and-HLA carriers, including in an independent cohort. CMV-specific TCR beta clonotypes restricted by HLA-C dominated the ex vivo response.

To note about this clonotype: Its specificity is unknown. Compared with germline, one end of the junction differs, possibly owing to a read error.

MiXCR, applied by TCRdb to the reads, yields one record per CDR3 protein. The sample has 740,000 or so distinct CDR3 sequences, under 40% seen once; the top ten hold about 2.8%. From germline, CDR1 is KGHDR and CDR2 SFDVKD. The CDR3 consists of 16 residues. The V gene is TRBV24-1, the J gene TRBJ2-1, with TRBD1 matching 8 bases. The sequence derives from a human donor in good health (CMV status not recorded). Some clones in this sample may be carry-over from other donors' samples. The source material was PBMCs. CDR3 loop: CATGDLLGTGYNEQFF. CDR3 sequence (DNA): TGTGCCACCGGTGATTTATTGGGGACAGGTTACAATGAGCAGTTCTTC.